This TCR beta chain was captured in a study of PD-1 blockade in classical Hodgkin lymphoma. Study conclusions and caveats: With CD4+ cells, TCR diversity rose significantly by C4D1, but not with CD8+ cells. The study reported lower baseline TCR diversity in newly diagnosed patients than in healthy donors. Complete responders had baseline diversity similar to newly diagnosed patients.

The V end was cut by 3 bases, the J end by 4 bases, with 12 bases between. This CDR3 is built from 14 residues. Germline CDR1 LNHDA, CDR2 SQIVND (reference sequence). Time point in this sample: cycle 4 day 1 (C4D1), after five to seven weeks of nivolumab. There was relapse after autologous stem cell transplantation in every patient, and there was variation in brentuximab vedotin exposure. As to this clone: Its antigen is currently unknown.

Here immunoSEQ multiplex PCR was the method, and the copy in TCRdb shows in-frame clones only, minus some. Of nearly 20,000 clones in the sample, around 80% were seen once. This chain connects TRBV19 to TRBJ1-1; no definite D call. The specimen comprised peripheral blood mononuclear cells (PBMCs), sampled before the fourth cycle of nivolumab. The clonotype comes from a human donor with classical Hodgkin lymphoma. The CDR3 sequence is CASSIPRRSTEAFF. DNA of the CDR3: TGTGCCAGTAGTATCCCCCGACGGAGCACTGAAGCTTTCTTT.